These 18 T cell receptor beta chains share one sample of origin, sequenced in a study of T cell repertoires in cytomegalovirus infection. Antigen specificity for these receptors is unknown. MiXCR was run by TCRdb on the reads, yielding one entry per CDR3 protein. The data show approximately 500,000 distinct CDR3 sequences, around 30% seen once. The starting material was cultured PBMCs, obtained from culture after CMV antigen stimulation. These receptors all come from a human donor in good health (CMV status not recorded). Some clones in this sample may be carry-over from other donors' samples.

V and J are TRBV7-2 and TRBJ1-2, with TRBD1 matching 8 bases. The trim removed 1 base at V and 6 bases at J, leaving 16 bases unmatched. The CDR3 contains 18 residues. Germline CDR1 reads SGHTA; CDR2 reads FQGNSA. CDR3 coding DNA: TGTGCCAGCAGCTTAGAGGGAAGACAGGGGTGGGTAATCGATGGCTACACCTTC. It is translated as CASSLEGRQGWVIDGYTF.

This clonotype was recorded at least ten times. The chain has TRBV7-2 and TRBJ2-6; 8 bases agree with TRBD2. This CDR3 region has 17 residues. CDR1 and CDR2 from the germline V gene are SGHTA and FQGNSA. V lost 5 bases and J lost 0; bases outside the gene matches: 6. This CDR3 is CASSPSRGGSGANVLTF. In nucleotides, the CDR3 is TGTGCCAGCAGCCCCAGCCGGGGGGGCTCTGGGGCCAACGTCCTGACTTTC.

The CDR3 is CASSREAGKLNTEAFF. The CDR3, as DNA: TGTGCCAGCTCACGGGAGGCAGGCAAATTGAACACTGAAGCTTTCTTT. The chain carries TRBV18 and TRBJ1-1; D gene uncertain. V dropped 4 bases and J dropped 0 bases, with 15 bases sitting between them. The CDR3 is 16 residues long. Germline CDR1 KGHSH, CDR2 LQKENI.

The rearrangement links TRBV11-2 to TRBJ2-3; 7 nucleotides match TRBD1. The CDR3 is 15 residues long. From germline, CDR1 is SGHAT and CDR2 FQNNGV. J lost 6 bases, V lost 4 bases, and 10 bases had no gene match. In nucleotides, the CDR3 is TGTGCCAGCAGCTCAGACAGGGTTGGACGGGATACGCAGTATTTT. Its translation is CASSSDRVGRDTQYF.

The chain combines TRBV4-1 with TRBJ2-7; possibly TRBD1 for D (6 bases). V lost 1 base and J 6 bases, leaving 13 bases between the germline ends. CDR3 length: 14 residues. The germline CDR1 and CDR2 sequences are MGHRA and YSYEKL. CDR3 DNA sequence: TGCGCCAGCAGCCAAGCCGTGGGGGCTGGCGAGCAGTACGTC. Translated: CASSQAVGAGEQYV.

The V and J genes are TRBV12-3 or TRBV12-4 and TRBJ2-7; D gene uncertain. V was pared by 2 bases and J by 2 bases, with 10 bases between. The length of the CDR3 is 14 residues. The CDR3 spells CASSLLNGPYEQYF. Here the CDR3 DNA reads TGTGCCAGCAGTTTACTTAACGGACCCTACGAGCAGTACTTC.

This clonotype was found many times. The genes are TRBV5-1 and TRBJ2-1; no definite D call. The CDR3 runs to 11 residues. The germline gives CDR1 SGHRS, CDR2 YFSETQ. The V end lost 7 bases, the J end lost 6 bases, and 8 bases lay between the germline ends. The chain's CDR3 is CASAAANEQFF. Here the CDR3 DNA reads TGCGCCAGCGCGGCGGCCAATGAGCAGTTCTTC.

As DNA, the CDR3 is TGTGCCATCAACCCCCCACGGAGCTCCTACGAGCAGTACGTC. It encodes CAINPPRSSYEQYV. The V and J genes are TRBV10-3 and TRBJ2-7; D uncertain. Per germline, CDR1 ENHRY and CDR2 SYGVKD. This CDR3 has 14 amino acids. Trimming removed 7 bases at V and 0 bases at J, with 13 bases between.

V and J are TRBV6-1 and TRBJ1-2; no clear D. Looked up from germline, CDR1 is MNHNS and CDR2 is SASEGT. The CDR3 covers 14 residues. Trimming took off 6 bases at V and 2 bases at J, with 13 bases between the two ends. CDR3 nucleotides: TGTGCCAGCAGGGAAACGTTATTGAACTATGGCTACACCTTC. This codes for CASRETLLNYGYTF.

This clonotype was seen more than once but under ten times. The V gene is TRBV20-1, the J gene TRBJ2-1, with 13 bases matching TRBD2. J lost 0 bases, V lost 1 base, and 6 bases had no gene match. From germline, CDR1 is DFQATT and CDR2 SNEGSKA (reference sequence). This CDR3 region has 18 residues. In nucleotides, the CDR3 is TGCAGTGCTAGAGGGCCGGGACTAGCGGGATACTCCTACAATGAGCAGTTCTTC. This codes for CSARGPGLAGYSYNEQFF.

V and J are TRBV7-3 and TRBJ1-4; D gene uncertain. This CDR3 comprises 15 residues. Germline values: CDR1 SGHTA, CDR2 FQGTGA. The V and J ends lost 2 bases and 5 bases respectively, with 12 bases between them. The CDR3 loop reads CASSLGRGSNEKLFF. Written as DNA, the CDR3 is TGTGCCAGCAGCTTAGGGCGGGGTTCCAATGAAAAACTGTTTTTT.

DNA of the CDR3: TGTGCCAGCAGCTTAGGACAGGGTGGCGATGAGCAGTTCTTC. It codes for CASSLGQGGDEQFF. The rearrangement uses TRBV7-6 and TRBJ2-1, with 7 nucleotides matching TRBD1. Germline V gene data show CDR1 as SGHVS and CDR2 as FNYEAQ. The length of the CDR3 is 14 residues. Unmatched junction bases numbered 5, after V lost 1 base and J lost 8 bases. Based on the CDR3 plus reference TRBV7-6 and TRBJ2-1, the full variable domain is GAGVSQSPRYKVTKRGQDVALRCDPISGHVSLYWYRQALGQGPEFLTYFNYEAQQDKSGLPNDRFSAERPEGSISTLTIQRTEQRDSAMYRCASSLGQGGDEQFFGPGTRLTVL.

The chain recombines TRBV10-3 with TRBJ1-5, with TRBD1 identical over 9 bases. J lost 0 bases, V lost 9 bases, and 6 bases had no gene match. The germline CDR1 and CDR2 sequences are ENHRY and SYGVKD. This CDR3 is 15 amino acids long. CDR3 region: CAIGTGKDSNQPQHF. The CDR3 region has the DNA TGTGCCATTGGGACAGGGAAAGATAGCAATCAGCCCCAGCATTTT.

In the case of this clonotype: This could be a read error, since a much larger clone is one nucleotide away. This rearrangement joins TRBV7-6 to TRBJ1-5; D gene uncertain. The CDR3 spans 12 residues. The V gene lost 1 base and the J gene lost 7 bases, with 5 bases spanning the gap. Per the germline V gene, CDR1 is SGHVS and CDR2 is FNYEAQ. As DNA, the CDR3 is TGTGCCAGCAGCTTAGTATGGCAGCCCCAGCATTTT. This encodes CASSLVWQPQHF.

CDR3 region: CATSEPLAGTTDTQYF. CDR3 coding DNA: TGTGCCACCAGTGAACCACTAGCGGGAACCACAGATACGCAGTATTTT. The chain uses TRBV24-1 and TRBJ2-3; 10 bases match TRBD2. The J segment lost 2 bases and the V segment lost 4 bases, leaving 5 bases of the junction unmatched. Germline CDR1 and CDR2: KGHDR and SFDVKD. This CDR3 comprises 16 residues.

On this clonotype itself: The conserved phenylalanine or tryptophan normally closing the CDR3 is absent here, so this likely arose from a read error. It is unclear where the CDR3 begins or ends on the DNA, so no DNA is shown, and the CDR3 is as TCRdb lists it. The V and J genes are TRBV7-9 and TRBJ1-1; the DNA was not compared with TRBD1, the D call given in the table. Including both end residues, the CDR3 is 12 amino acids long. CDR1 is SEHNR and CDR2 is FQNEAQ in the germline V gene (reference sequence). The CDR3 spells CASSKTGTGCSL.

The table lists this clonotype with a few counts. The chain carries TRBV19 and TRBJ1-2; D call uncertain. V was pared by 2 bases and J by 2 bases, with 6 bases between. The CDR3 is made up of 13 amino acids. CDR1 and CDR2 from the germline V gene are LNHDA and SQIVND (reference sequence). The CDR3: CASSITKNYGYTF. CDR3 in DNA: TGTGCCAGTAGTATAACGAAAAACTATGGCTACACCTTC. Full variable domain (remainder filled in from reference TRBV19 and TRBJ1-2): DGGITQSPKYLFRKEGQNVTLSCEQNLNHDAMYWYRQDPGQGLRLIYYSQIVNDFQKGDIAEGYSVSREKKESFPLTVTSAQKNPTAFYLCASSITKNYGYTFGSGTRLTVV.

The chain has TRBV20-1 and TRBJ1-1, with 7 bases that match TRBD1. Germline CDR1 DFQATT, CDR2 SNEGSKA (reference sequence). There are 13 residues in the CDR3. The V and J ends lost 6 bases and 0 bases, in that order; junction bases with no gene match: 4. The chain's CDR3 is CSARGQLNTEAFF. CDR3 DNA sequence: TGCAGTGCGAGGGGACAGTTGAACACTGAAGCTTTCTTT.